The source of this T cell receptor beta chain is a study of shared clonotypes between healthy human individuals. The overall study: Aged 18 to 49, the donors were two women and three men. Points from the study as a whole: Relative to their counterparts shared across all four donors, non-shared clonotypes exhibited diminished generation probabilities.

Over several immunoSEQ plates, each subset's genomic DNA was distributed in even portions. In the original analysis: Junction-only sequences produced by ImmunoSEQ had no quality scores, so filtering differed. TCRdb's copy holds only in-frame clones and misses some; the assay was immunoSEQ multiplex PCR. V and J calls plus clone size are reproduced from that table; the DNA served to infer D and trimming. The data contain roughly 2.5 million clones, roughly nine tenths of them seen just once; the ten biggest clones take up over 0.12%. V shed 4 bases and J shed 1 base, with 10 bases lying between them. From germline, CDR1 is GTSNPN and CDR2 SVGIG (reference sequence). CDR3 length equals 13 residues. A few counts support this clone. What it recognizes is unknown.

This clonotype was sampled from a man younger than 35 in good health. The sequencing sample was made of naive CD4+ T cells sorted from blood. Subset here: CD45RA+ positively selected. The chain carries TRBV30 and TRBJ1-1, with D perhaps TRBD1 (6 bases). The CDR3 is CAWMGAGNTEAFF. CDR3 nucleotide sequence: TGTGCCTGGATGGGGGCAGGGAACACTGAAGCTTTCTTT.